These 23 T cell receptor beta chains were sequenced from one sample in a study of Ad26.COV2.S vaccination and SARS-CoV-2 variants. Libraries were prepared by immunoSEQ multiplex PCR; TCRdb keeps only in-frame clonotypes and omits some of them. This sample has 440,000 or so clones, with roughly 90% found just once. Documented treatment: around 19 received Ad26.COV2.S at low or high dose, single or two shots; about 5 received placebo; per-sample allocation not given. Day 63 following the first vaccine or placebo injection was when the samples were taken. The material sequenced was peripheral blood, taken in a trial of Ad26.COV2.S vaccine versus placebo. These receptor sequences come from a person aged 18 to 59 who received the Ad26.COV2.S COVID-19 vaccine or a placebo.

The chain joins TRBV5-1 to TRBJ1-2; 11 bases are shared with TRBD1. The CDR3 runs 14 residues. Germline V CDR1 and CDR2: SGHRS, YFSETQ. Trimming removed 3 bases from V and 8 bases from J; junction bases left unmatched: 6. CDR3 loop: CASSWGQGVGGYTF. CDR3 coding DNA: TGCGCCAGCAGCTGGGGACAGGGGGTTGGCGGCTACACCTTC.

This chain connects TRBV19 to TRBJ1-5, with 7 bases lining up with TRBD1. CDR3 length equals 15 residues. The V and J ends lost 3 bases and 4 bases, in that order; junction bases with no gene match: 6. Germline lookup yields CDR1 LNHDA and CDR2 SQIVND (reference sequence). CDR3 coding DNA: TGTGCCAGTAGTATTACGGGACAGTCAAATCAGCCCCAGCATTTT. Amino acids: CASSITGQSNQPQHF.

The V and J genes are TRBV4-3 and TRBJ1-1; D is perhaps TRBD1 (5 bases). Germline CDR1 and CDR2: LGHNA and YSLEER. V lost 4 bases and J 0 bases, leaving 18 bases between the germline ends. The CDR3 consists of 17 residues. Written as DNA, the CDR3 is TGCGCCAGCAGCCGGGGCCAGGCCCAGCAAATGAACACTGAAGCTTTCTTT. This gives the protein CASSRGQAQQMNTEAFF.

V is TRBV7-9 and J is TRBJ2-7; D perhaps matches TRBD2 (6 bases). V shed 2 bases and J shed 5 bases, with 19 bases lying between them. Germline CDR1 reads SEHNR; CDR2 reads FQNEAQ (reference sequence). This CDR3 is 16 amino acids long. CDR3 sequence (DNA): TGTGCCAGCAGCTTATCTAGGGGACTCCTCGGCCACGAGCAGTACTTC. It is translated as CASSLSRGLLGHEQYF.

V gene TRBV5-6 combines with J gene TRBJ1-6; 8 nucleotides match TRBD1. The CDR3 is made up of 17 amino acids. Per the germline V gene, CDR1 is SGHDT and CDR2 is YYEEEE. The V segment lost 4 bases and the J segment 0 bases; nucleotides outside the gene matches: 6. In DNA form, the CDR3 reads TGTGCCAGCAGCGGGGGACAGGAGATCTCCTATAATTCACCCCTCCACTTT. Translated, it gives CASSGGQEISYNSPLHF.

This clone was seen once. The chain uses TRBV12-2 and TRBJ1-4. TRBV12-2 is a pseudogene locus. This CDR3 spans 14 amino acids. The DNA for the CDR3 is TGTGCAAGTCGCTTAGATAACAGGCGGGGAAAACTGTTTTTT. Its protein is CASRLDNRRGKLFF.

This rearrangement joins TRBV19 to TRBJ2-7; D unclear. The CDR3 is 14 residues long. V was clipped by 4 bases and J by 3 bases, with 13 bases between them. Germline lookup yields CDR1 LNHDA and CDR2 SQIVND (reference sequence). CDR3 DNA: TGTGCCAGTAGTAGGAATTTCGGTAACTACGAGCAGTACTTC. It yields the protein CASSRNFGNYEQYF.

For the CDR3, the DNA is TGTGCCAGCAGCGTGGCGGGGGGGCTTCCCCAGCACAATGAGCAGTTCTTC. Residues: CASSVAGGLPQHNEQFF. This chain uses TRBV9 with TRBJ2-1; 9 bases map to TRBD2. The CDR3 totals 17 residues. Germline CDR1 reads SGDLS; CDR2 reads YYNGEE. The V and J ends lost 2 bases and 5 bases, in that order; junction bases with no gene match: 11.

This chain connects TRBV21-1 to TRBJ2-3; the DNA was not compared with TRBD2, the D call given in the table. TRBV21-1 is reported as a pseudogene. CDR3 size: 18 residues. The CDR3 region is CASSKDSSGDKSTDTQYF. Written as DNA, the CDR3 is TGTGCCAGCAGCAAAGATTCTAGCGGGGACAAAAGCACAGATACGCAGTATTTT.

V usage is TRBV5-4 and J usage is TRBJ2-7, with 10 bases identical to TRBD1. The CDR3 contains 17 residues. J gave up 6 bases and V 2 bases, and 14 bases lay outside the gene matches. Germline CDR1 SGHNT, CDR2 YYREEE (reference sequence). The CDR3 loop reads CASSLRWTGTGVFEQYF. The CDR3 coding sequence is TGTGCCAGCAGCTTAAGATGGACCGGGACAGGGGTTTTCGAGCAGTACTTC.

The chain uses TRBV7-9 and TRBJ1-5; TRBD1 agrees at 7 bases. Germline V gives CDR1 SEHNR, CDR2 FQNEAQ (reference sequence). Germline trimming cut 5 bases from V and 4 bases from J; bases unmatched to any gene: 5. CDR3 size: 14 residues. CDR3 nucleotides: TGTGCCAGCAGCGACGGACAGGCAAATCAGCCCCAGCATTTT. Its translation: CASSDGQANQPQHF.

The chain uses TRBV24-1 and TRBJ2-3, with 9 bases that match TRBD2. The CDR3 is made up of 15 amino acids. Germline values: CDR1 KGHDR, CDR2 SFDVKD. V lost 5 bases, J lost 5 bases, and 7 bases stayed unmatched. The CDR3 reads CATSAVSGGVDTQYF. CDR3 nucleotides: TGTGCCACCAGTGCGGTTAGCGGGGGTGTAGATACGCAGTATTTT.

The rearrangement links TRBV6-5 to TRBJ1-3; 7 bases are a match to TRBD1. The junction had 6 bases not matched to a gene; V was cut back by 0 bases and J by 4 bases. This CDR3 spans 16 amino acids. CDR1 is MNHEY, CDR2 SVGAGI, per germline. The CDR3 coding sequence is TGTGCCAGCAGTTACTCCACAGGGGTCTCAGGAAACACCATATATTTT. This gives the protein CASSYSTGVSGNTIYF.

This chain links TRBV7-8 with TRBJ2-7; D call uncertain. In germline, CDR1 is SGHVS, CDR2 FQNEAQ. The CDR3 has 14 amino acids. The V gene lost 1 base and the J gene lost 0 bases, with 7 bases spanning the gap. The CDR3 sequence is CASSLVQSSYEQYF. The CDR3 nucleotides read TGTGCCAGCAGCTTAGTTCAGAGCTCCTACGAGCAGTACTTC.

The CDR3 bases are TGTGCCAGCAGCCAAGTAGGGAGCAACTATGGCTACACCTTC. Amino acids: CASSQVGSNYGYTF. The chain couples TRBV3-1 (or the pseudogene TRBV3-2) to TRBJ1-2; D call uncertain. The ends were cut back, 1 base at V and 2 bases at J, with 8 bases in the middle. The CDR3 sequence is 14 residues long. Germline V gene sequence: CDR1 LGHDT, CDR2 YNNKEL (reference sequence).

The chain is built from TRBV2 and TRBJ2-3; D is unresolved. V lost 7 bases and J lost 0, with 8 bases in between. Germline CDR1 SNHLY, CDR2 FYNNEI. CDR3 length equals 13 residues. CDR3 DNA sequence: TGTGCCAGCACCTTTGGTAGCACAGATACGCAGTATTTT. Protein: CASTFGSTDTQYF.

The CDR3 nucleotides are TGCGCCAGCAGTGCCGGGACAGTTTACTACGAGCAGTACTTC. It yields the protein CASSAGTVYYEQYF. This rearrangement joins TRBV5-1 to TRBJ2-7, with 7 bases lining up with TRBD1. The CDR3 has 14 residues. The V gene's germline CDR1 is SGHRS and CDR2 YFSETQ. Trimming at V came to 5 bases and at J to 3 bases, leaving 8 bases not matched to a gene.

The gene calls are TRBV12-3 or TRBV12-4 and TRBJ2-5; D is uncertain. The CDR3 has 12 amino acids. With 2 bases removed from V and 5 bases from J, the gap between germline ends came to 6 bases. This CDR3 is CASSLRVETQYF. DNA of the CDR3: TGTGCCAGCAGTTTAAGGGTGGAGACCCAGTACTTC.

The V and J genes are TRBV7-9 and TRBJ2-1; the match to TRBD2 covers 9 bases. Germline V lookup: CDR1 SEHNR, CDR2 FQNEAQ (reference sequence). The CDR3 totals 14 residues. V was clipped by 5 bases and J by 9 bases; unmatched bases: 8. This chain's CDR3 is CASSPSGVTAEQFF. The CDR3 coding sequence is TGTGCCAGCAGCCCTAGCGGGGTAACGGCTGAGCAGTTCTTC.

For the CDR3, the DNA is TGTGCCAGCAGCTTGGTAGAGCGGGGGCGGACCTACGAGCAGTACTTC. Residues: CASSLVERGRTYEQYF. The rearrangement joins TRBV7-9 to TRBJ2-7, with TRBD2 matching over 8 bases. This CDR3 is built from 16 residues. Trimming took 3 bases from V and 2 from J; bases not matched to a gene: 9. Germline CDR1 and CDR2: SEHNR and FQNEAQ (reference sequence).

CDR3 in amino acids: CASSLITEAFF. In nucleotides, the CDR3 is TGTGCCAGCAGCTTAATAACTGAAGCTTTCTTT. The V gene is TRBV7-6, the J gene TRBJ1-1; D is unclear. Between the trimmed V and J ends, which lost 2 bases and 5 bases, there was a span of 3 bases. Germline loops: CDR1 SGHVS, CDR2 FNYEAQ. The CDR3 spans 11 residues. Full variable domain (outside the CDR3, taken from reference TRBV7-6 and TRBJ1-1): GAGVSQSPRYKVTKRGQDVALRCDPISGHVSLYWYRQALGQGPEFLTYFNYEAQQDKSGLPNDRFSAERPEGSISTLTIQRTEQRDSAMYRCASSLITEAFFGQGTRLTVV.

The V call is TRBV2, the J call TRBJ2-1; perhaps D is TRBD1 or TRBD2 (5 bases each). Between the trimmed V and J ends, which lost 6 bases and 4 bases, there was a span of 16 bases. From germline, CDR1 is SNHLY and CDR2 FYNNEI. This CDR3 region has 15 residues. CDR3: CASRKVGGPYNEQFF. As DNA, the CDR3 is TGTGCCAGCAGGAAGGTTGGGGGACCTTACAATGAGCAGTTCTTC.

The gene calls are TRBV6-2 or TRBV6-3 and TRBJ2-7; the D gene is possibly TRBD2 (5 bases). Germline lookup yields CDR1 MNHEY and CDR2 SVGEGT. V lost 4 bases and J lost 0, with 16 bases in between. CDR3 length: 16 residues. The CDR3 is CASSFTETGISYEQYF. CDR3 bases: TGTGCCAGCAGTTTTACTGAAACCGGGATCTCCTACGAGCAGTACTTC.